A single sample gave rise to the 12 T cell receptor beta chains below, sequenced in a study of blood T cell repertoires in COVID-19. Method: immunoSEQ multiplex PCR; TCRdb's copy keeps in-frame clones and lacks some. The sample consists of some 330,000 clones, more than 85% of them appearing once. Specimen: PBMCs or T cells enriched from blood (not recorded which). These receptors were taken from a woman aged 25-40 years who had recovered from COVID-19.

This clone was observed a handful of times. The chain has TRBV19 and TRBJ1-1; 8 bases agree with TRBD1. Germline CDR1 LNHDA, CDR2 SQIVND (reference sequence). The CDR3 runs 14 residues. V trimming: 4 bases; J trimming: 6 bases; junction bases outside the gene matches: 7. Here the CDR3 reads CASSTGTGESEAFF. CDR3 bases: TGTGCCAGTAGTACCGGGACAGGTGAGTCTGAAGCTTTCTTT.

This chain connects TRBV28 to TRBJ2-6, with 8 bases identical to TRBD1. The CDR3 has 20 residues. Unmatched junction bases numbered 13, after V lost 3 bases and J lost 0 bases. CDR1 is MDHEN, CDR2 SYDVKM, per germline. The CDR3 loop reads CASSLGIVVQGASGANVLTF. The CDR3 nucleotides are TGTGCCAGCAGTTTGGGTATTGTTGTTCAGGGGGCCTCTGGGGCCAACGTCCTGACTTTC. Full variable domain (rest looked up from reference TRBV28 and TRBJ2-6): DVKVTQSSRYLVKRTGEKVFLECVQDMDHENMFWYRQDPGLGLRLIYFSYDVKMKEKGDIPEGYSVSREKKERFSLILESASTNQTSMYLCASSLGIVVQGASGANVLTFGAGSRLTVL.

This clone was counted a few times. DNA for the CDR3: TGTGCCAGCAGCCCGGGGGGACAGGCCTATGGCTACACCTTC. Its translation is CASSPGGQAYGYTF. V usage is TRBV13 and J usage is TRBJ1-2, with 8 bases that match TRBD1. Losses at the gene ends were 5 bases for V and 4 bases for J; bases not matched to a gene: 6. Germline V gene data show CDR1 as PRHDT and CDR2 as FYEKMQ (reference sequence). The CDR3 runs 14 residues.

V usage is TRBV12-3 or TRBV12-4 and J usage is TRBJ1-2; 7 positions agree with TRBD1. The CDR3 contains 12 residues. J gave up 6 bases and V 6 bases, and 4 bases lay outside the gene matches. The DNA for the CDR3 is TGTGCCAGCAGCATGACAGGGAATGGCTACACCTTC. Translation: CASSMTGNGYTF.

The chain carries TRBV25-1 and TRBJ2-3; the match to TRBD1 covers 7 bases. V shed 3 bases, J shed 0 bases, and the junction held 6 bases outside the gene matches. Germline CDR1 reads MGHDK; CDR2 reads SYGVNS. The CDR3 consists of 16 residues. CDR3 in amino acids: CASSEGTAASTDTQYF. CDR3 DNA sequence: TGTGCCAGCAGTGAGGGGACAGCGGCTAGCACAGATACGCAGTATTTT.

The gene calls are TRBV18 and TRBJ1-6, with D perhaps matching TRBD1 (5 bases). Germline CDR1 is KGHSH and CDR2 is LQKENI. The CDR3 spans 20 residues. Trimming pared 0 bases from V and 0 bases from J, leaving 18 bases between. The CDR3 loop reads CASSPPSGTTTDSYNSPLHF. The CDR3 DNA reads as TGTGCCAGCTCACCACCTTCCGGGACTACCACGGACTCCTATAATTCACCCCTCCACTTT. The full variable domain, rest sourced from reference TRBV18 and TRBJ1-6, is NAGVMQNPRHLVRRRGQEARLRCSPMKGHSHVYWYRQLPEEGLKFMVYLQKENIIDESGMPKERFSAEFPKEGPSILRIQQVVRGDSAAYFCASSPPSGTTTDSYNSPLHFGNGTRLTVT.

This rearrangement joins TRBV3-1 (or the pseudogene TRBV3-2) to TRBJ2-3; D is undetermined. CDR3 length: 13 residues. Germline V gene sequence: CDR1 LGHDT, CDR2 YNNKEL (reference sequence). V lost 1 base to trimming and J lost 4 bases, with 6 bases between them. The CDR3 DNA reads TGTGCCAGCAGCCAAGTTCTAGCAGATACGCAGTATTTT. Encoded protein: CASSQVLADTQYF.

CDR3 sequence: CSVSPRDDYGYTF. CDR3 bases: TGCAGCGTATCCCCCAGGGATGACTATGGCTACACCTTC. The chain recombines TRBV29-1 with TRBJ1-2; a weak D match, TRBD1 (5 bases). The V gene's germline CDR1 is SQVTM and CDR2 ANQGSEA. This CDR3 is 13 amino acids long. Trimming shortened V by 6 bases and J by 3 bases, and 14 bases separated the two germline ends.

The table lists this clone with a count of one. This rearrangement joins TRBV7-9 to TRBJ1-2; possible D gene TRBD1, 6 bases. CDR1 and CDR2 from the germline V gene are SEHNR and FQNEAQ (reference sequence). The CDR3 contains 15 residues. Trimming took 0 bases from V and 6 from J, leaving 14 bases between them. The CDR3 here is CASSLAGGARNGYTF. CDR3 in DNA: TGTGCCAGCAGCTTAGCAGGGGGAGCCCGGAATGGCTACACCTTC.

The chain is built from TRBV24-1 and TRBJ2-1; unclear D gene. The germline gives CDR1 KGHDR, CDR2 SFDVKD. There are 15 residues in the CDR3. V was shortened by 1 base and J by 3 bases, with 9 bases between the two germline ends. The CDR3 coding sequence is TGTGCCACCAGTGATTTAACCGACAACTACAATGAGCAGTTCTTC. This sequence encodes CATSDLTDNYNEQFF.

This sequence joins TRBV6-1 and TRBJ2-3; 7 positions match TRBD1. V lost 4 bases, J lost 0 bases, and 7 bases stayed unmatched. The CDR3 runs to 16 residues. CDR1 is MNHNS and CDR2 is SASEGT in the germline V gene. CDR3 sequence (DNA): TGTGCCAGCAGTGTGGTAGGGACAGCTAGCACAGATACGCAGTATTTT. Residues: CASSVVGTASTDTQYF.

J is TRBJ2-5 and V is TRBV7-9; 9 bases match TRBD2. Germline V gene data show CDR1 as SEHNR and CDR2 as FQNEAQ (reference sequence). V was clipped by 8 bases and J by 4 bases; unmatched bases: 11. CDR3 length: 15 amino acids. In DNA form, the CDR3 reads TGTGCCAGCGTCCTCGGCGGGAGGGCCGGAGAGACCCAGTACTTC. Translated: CASVLGGRAGETQYF.